Listed here are 22 T cell receptor beta chains from one sample, sequenced in a study of breast tumors, draining lymph nodes, adjacent tissues. Via MiXCR, TCRdb re-called the multiplex PCR reads, giving one row per CDR3 protein. The table includes about 140,000 distinct CDR3 sequences, about 22% detected once. The lymph nodes were axillary draining lymph nodes from breast cancer patients. Material for sequencing was axillary lymph node tissue. These receptors were obtained from a female donor with breast cancer. Some clones in this sample may be carry-over from other donors' samples.

This clonotype was counted ten times or more. The gene calls are TRBV3-1 and TRBJ2-7; D is undetermined. This CDR3 contains 11 residues. V was trimmed by 8 bases and J by 5 bases, leaving 10 bases between them. The V gene's germline CDR1 is LGHDT and CDR2 YNNKEL (reference sequence). This CDR3 is CASQIRDEQYF. The CDR3 DNA sequence: TGTGCCAGCCAGATTCGCGACGAGCAGTACTTC.

The V call is TRBV18, the J call TRBJ1-4; 11 bases line up with TRBD1. Germline-derived CDR1 and CDR2 are KGHSH and LQKENI. V shed 6 bases, J shed 12 bases, and the junction held 3 bases outside the gene matches. The CDR3 has 12 amino acids. The CDR3 sequence is CASSRGQGELFF. The CDR3 DNA follows: TGTGCCAGCTCCCGGGGACAGGGGGAACTGTTTTTT. Based on the CDR3 plus reference TRBV18 and TRBJ1-4, the full variable domain is NAGVMQNPRHLVRRRGQEARLRCSPMKGHSHVYWYRQLPEEGLKFMVYLQKENIIDESGMPKERFSAEFPKEGPSILRIQQVVRGDSAAYFCASSRGQGELFFGSGTQLSVL.

This clonotype was seen repeatedly, ten times or more. The chain combines TRBV27 with TRBJ2-7; D is perhaps TRBD2 (6 bases). Germline-derived CDR1 and CDR2 are MNHEY and SMNVEV (reference sequence). V lost 5 bases to trimming and J lost 0 bases, with 20 bases between them. The CDR3 loop spans 17 amino acids. As DNA, the CDR3 is TGTGCCAGCAGTCCTCGACCGACCGGTAGCGGCTCCTACGAGCAGTACTTC. Translated: CASSPRPTGSGSYEQYF.

Comments on this clonotype: This may stem from a read error, because a much larger clone lies one nucleotide away. The rearrangement uses TRBV19 and TRBJ2-2; TRBD1 agrees at 10 bases. Looked up from germline, CDR1 is LNHDA and CDR2 is SQIVND (reference sequence). There are 14 residues in the CDR3. The CDR3 here is CASMGQGRTGGLFF. The CDR3 nucleotides read TGTGCCAGTATGGGACAGGGGCGAACCGGGGGGCTGTTTTTT.

The chain recombines TRBV6-1 with TRBJ2-1, with 9 bases fitting TRBD1. The germline CDR1 and CDR2 sequences are MNHNS and SASEGT. The CDR3 extends over 15 amino acids. The V segment lost 2 bases and the J segment 6 bases; nucleotides outside the gene matches: 5. CDR3 protein: CASSEWGQGTNEQFF. The CDR3 coding sequence is TGTGCCAGCAGTGAATGGGGACAGGGTACCAATGAGCAGTTCTTC.

This clonotype appeared a single time. The rearrangement uses TRBV30 and TRBJ1-1; D not certain. From germline, CDR1 is GTSNPN and CDR2 SVGIG (reference sequence). This CDR3 comprises 11 residues. Trimming took off 2 bases at V and 5 bases at J, with 6 bases between the two ends. The CDR3 region has the DNA TGTGCCTGGAGTCAAAGGACTGAAGCTTTCTTT. As protein: CAWSQRTEAFF.

In its sample, this clonotype was seen many times. The chain employs TRBV10-3 and TRBJ1-5; unclear D gene. CDR3 length: 12 residues. From germline, CDR1 is ENHRY and CDR2 SYGVKD. V was clipped by 3 bases and J by 6 bases, with 6 bases between them. In DNA, the CDR3 is TGTGCCATCAGTGAAGGTCCTCAGCCCCAGCATTTT. This sequence encodes CAISEGPQPQHF.

This clonotype was seen many times. This chain joins TRBV7-2 and TRBJ1-2; D unclear. Germline CDR1 is SGHTA and CDR2 is FQGNSA. Trimming cost V 1 base and J 6 bases, with 12 bases left between them. CDR3 length: 14 residues. In DNA, the CDR3 is TGTGCCAGCAGCTTAGGCGTTAGTGGGGATGGCTACACCTTC. Residues: CASSLGVSGDGYTF.

This clonotype has ten or more counts. The rearrangement links TRBV28 to TRBJ2-5; 7 bases align to TRBD1. The germline gives CDR1 MDHEN, CDR2 SYDVKM. CDR3 size: 15 residues. Unmatched junction bases numbered 10, after V lost 5 bases and J lost 4 bases. CDR3 in amino acids: CASSTRTGGRETQYF. CDR3 sequence (DNA): TGTGCCAGCAGTACCCGGACAGGTGGGAGAGAGACCCAGTACTTC.

For this clonotype: A much larger clone lies a single base off, so this may be a read error. The chain is built from TRBV6-2 or TRBV6-3 and TRBJ2-7, with D unclear. Trimming cost V 5 bases and J 3 bases, with 11 bases left between them. Germline V gene lookup returns CDR1 MNHEY and CDR2 SVGEGT. The CDR3 is 13 residues long. Here the CDR3 DNA reads TGTGCCAGCAGTGACCAAAAGGTCTACGAGCAGTACTTC. Its translation is CASSDQKVYEQYF.

There are a few counts of this clonotype. The chain recombines TRBV6-6 with TRBJ1-5, with TRBD1 matching 9 bases. Trimming at V came to 0 bases and at J to 2 bases, leaving 11 bases not matched to a gene. Germline V gene sequence: CDR1 MNHNY, CDR2 SVGAGI (reference sequence). The CDR3 has 19 residues. This CDR3 reads CASSYSDWTGVSGNQPQHF. In nucleotides, the CDR3 is TGTGCCAGCAGTTACTCGGATTGGACAGGGGTCAGCGGCAATCAGCCCCAGCATTTT.

This clonotype was detected many times. The chain has TRBV4-2 and TRBJ2-1, with a weak D call TRBD2 (5 bases). The CDR3 sequence is 12 residues long. Germline CDR1 LGHNA, CDR2 YNFKEQ. Trimming took off 1 base at V and 7 bases at J, with 5 bases between the two ends. The CDR3 is CASSQGRNEQFF. The CDR3 DNA reads as TGTGCCAGCAGCCAAGGGAGGAATGAGCAGTTCTTC.

This clonotype was seen more than once but under ten times. The rearrangement links TRBV6-2 or TRBV6-3 to TRBJ2-2; 8 positions agree with TRBD2. Germline V gene data show CDR1 as MNHEY and CDR2 as SVGEGT. The ends lost 5 bases at V and 3 bases at J; junction bases unmatched: 5. The CDR3 totals 15 residues. As DNA, the CDR3 is TGTGCCAGCAGTGATGGGACTAGAGACACCGGGGAGCTGTTTTTT. Translating gives CASSDGTRDTGELFF.

This clonotype was found many times. This chain connects TRBV20-1 to TRBJ2-3; 11 bases are shared with TRBD2. The CDR3 is made up of 16 amino acids. With 0 bases clipped from V and 7 bases from J, the junction kept 9 bases outside the gene matches. Germline values: CDR1 DFQATT, CDR2 SNEGSKA (reference sequence). The CDR3 nucleotides are TGCAGTGCTAGAGACGGAGGGACTAGCGGTTCTAATACGCAGTATTTT. This sequence encodes CSARDGGTSGSNTQYF.

This clonotype has at least ten counts. The chain links TRBV5-8 to TRBJ2-3; TRBD2 matches at 9 bases. The CDR3 extends over 15 amino acids. The germline CDR1 and CDR2 sequences are SGHTS and YDEGEE. J was trimmed by 2 bases and V by 9 bases; bases with no gene match: 10. The CDR3 nucleotides read TGTGCCACCAAACCTGGACTAGCGCTCACAGATACGCAGTATTTT. Protein product: CATKPGLALTDTQYF. Full variable domain (rest looked up from reference TRBV5-8 and TRBJ2-3): EAGVTQSPTHLIKTRGQQATLRCSPISGHTSVYWYQQALGLGLQFLLWYDEGEERNRGNFPPRFSGRQFPNYSSELNVNALELEDSALYLCATKPGLALTDTQYFGPGTRLTVL.

Many counts were recorded for this clonotype. The rearrangement links TRBV6-2 or TRBV6-3 to TRBJ1-5; a weak D match, TRBD1 (5 bases). Germline V gene lookup returns CDR1 MNHEY and CDR2 SVGEGT. The CDR3 has 13 residues. The ends were cut back, 7 bases at V and 6 bases at J, with 13 bases in the middle. The CDR3 loop reads CASTDAGFQPQHF. The CDR3 coding sequence is TGTGCCAGCACCGACGCAGGGTTTCAGCCCCAGCATTTT.

This clonotype was seen ten or more times. J is TRBJ2-7 and V is TRBV20-1, with TRBD2 matching over 12 bases. The ends lost 6 bases at V and 5 bases at J; junction bases unmatched: 5. Germline V CDR1 and CDR2: DFQATT, SNEGSKA (reference sequence). This CDR3 spans 13 amino acids. This CDR3 reads CSAALAGGHEQYF. The CDR3 DNA sequence: TGCAGTGCCGCACTAGCGGGAGGCCACGAGCAGTACTTC.

DNA of the CDR3: TGTGCCAGCAGTCCCCCAGGAGATCAGCCCCAGCATTTT. Translation: CASSPPGDQPQHF. The V gene is TRBV6-6, the J gene TRBJ1-5; D is undetermined. The CDR3 has 13 residues. V lost 5 bases and J 5 bases, leaving 10 bases between the germline ends. CDR1 MNHNY and CDR2 SVGAGI come from the germline V gene (reference sequence).

For this clonotype: Relative to the germline gene, one junction end is altered; a read error may explain this. J is TRBJ2-7 and V is TRBV2; 10 bases map to TRBD2. CDR1 SNHLY and CDR2 FYNNEI come from the germline V gene. This CDR3 spans 15 amino acids. As DNA, the CDR3 is TGTGTCAGCAGGGCCCGGACTAGCGGAGCCTACGAGCAGTACTTC. As protein: CVSRARTSGAYEQYF.

This clonotype was recorded many times. The chain couples TRBV19 to TRBJ1-5, with a possible D match to TRBD1 (6 bases). The CDR3 is made up of 14 amino acids. The germline gives CDR1 LNHDA, CDR2 SQIVND (reference sequence). Deletions cut 6 bases from V and 6 bases from J, with 15 bases between. This chain's CDR3 is CASSASGVVQPQHF. CDR3 nucleotide sequence: TGTGCCAGTAGCGCTTCAGGGGTGGTTCAGCCCCAGCATTTT.

This clonotype was counted many times. The chain uses TRBV24-1 and TRBJ2-7; 12 bases are shared with TRBD2. After removal of 7 bases from V and 4 bases from J, the junction contained 4 bases not matched to a gene. Germline values: CDR1 KGHDR, CDR2 SFDVKD. This CDR3 spans 14 amino acids. DNA for the CDR3: TGTGCCACCAGCCGACTAGCGGGAGATTACGAGCAGTACTTC. This gives the protein CATSRLAGDYEQYF.

This clonotype has a count of ten or more. The chain links TRBV12-3 or TRBV12-4 to TRBJ2-2; unclear D gene. The CDR3 runs to 13 residues. V lost 2 bases, J lost 11 bases, and 12 bases lay in between. DNA for the CDR3: TGTGCCAGCAGTTTATCGTATGGTCCTGAGCTGTTTTTT. Amino acid sequence: CASSLSYGPELFF.